This passage covers 18 T cell receptor beta chains from one sample sequenced in a study of early stage breast cancer tumors. Clones were read by immunoSEQ multiplex PCR, and TCRdb kept only the in-frame ones, dropping some. This table holds 25,000 to 30,000 clones, roughly 50% found once. Sequenced: breast tumor tissue. Receptor source: a person between 50 and 60 years old with breast cancer.

This chain connects TRBV4-3 to TRBJ2-1, with 8 bases matching TRBD2. The CDR3 extends over 15 amino acids. V lost 5 bases to trimming and J lost 6 bases; unmatched junction nucleotides: 9. CDR1 is LGHNA, CDR2 YSLEER, per germline. The CDR3 is CASSTGTRSSNEQFF. The CDR3, as DNA: TGCGCCAGCAGCACCGGGACTAGGTCTTCCAATGAGCAGTTCTTC.

A few counts support this clone. The V and J genes are TRBV5-1 and TRBJ2-2; perhaps TRBD1 as D (6 bases). Germline values: CDR1 SGHRS, CDR2 YFSETQ. The V and J ends lost 5 bases and 0 bases respectively, with 11 bases between them. This CDR3 comprises 15 residues. In DNA, the CDR3 is TGCGCCAGCAGGCCGGACAGCTCGAACACCGGGGAGCTGTTTTTT. Residues: CASRPDSSNTGELFF.

The chain is built from TRBV7-9 and TRBJ2-7; D is uncertain. The CDR3 is 12 amino acids. Trimming left V 0 bases short and J 3 bases short, with 3 bases between. CDR1 is SEHNR and CDR2 is FQNEAQ in the germline V gene (reference sequence). CDR3 region: CASSLADYEQYF. The CDR3, as DNA: TGTGCCAGCAGCTTAGCAGACTACGAGCAGTACTTC.

This clone turned up a few times. The CDR3 DNA is TGTGCCAGCAGCTTGGCTAGCGGGACCTACAATGAGCAGTTCTTC. Amino acids: CASSLASGTYNEQFF. The chain uses TRBV5-4 and TRBJ2-1, with TRBD2 matching over 9 bases. Germline lookup yields CDR1 SGHNT and CDR2 YYREEE (reference sequence). The V and J ends lost 0 bases and 2 bases, in that order; junction bases with no gene match: 0. CDR3 size: 15 residues.

This clone has just a few counts. The chain uses TRBV18 and TRBJ2-6; D might be TRBD1 (6 bases). This CDR3 is 16 amino acids long. Germline lookup yields CDR1 KGHSH and CDR2 LQKENI. V was clipped by 0 bases and J by 3 bases, with 9 bases between them. The CDR3 nucleotides read TGTGCCAGCTCACCACCTTCAGGGGTTGGGGCCAACGTCCTGACTTTC. Translated, it gives CASSPPSGVGANVLTF. The whole variable domain, remainder taken from reference TRBV18 and TRBJ2-6, is NAGVMQNPRHLVRRRGQEARLRCSPMKGHSHVYWYRQLPEEGLKFMVYLQKENIIDESGMPKERFSAEFPKEGPSILRIQQVVRGDSAAYFCASSPPSGVGANVLTFGAGSRLTVL.

The chain employs TRBV14 and TRBJ1-1; D gene ambiguous. The CDR3 runs to 14 residues. V lost 2 bases, J lost 1 base, and 8 bases lay in between. Per germline, CDR1 SGHDN and CDR2 FVKESK. The CDR3 sequence: CASSQPPENTEAFF. The CDR3 DNA reads TGTGCCAGCAGCCAACCGCCAGAGAACACTGAAGCTTTCTTT.

This clone was counted between two and nine times. This chain connects TRBV15 to TRBJ2-1; D not certain. Germline V CDR1 and CDR2: LNHNV, YYDKDF (reference sequence). V lost 0 bases and J lost 9, with 9 bases in between. CDR3 length: 13 residues. CDR3 nucleotides: TGTGCCACCAGCAGAGACGGCCGTCGTGAGCAGTTCTTC. It is translated as CATSRDGRREQFF.

Turning to this clone: The junction does not match germline at one end; this may be a read error. V is TRBV2 and J is TRBJ2-4, with 9 bases aligning to TRBD2. Per germline, CDR1 SNHLY and CDR2 FYNNEI. This CDR3 has 13 amino acids. As DNA, the CDR3 is TGTGCCAGCAGTGAAATTGAACGAGCGGGAGGTTTCTTC. It yields the protein CASSEIERAGGFF.

The V and J genes are TRBV4-1 and TRBJ2-5; 12 positions agree with TRBD2. V was clipped by 0 bases and J by 3 bases; unmatched bases: 11. This CDR3 is 19 amino acids long. Germline CDR1 reads MGHRA; CDR2 reads YSYEKL. CDR3 sequence (DNA): TGCGCCAGCAGCCAAGAACCTTGGACTAGCGGGACCAAAGAAGAGACCCAGTACTTC. As protein: CASSQEPWTSGTKEETQYF.

The chain couples TRBV5-4 to TRBJ1-2; D unresolved. V lost 0 bases to trimming and J lost 3 bases, with 9 bases between them. CDR1 is SGHNT and CDR2 is YYREEE in the germline V gene (reference sequence). This CDR3 is 14 amino acids long. DNA of the CDR3: TGTGCCAGCAGCTTGGACGCTGGTGACTATGGCTACACCTTC. It translates to CASSLDAGDYGYTF.

The chain carries TRBV27 and TRBJ2-5, with TRBD2 matching 14 bases. The length of the CDR3 is 15 residues. Germline V gene lookup returns CDR1 MNHEY and CDR2 SMNVEV (reference sequence). Trimming at V came to 5 bases and at J to 7 bases, leaving 6 bases not matched to a gene. CDR3: CASSLGLAGVSTQYF. As DNA, the CDR3 is TGTGCCAGCAGTCTGGGACTAGCGGGAGTTTCGACCCAGTACTTC.

The CDR3 bases are TGTGCCAGCAGTGGGCAGGGTCGTGGAAACACCATATATTTT. Translating it yields CASSGQGRGNTIYF. The V gene is TRBV2, the J gene TRBJ1-3; the D gene is possibly TRBD1 (5 bases). The V gene's germline CDR1 is SNHLY and CDR2 FYNNEI. Trimming shortened V by 4 bases and J by 3 bases, and 10 bases separated the two germline ends. The CDR3 has 14 residues. Combining the CDR3 with reference TRBV2 and TRBJ1-3 gives the whole variable domain EPEVTQTPSHQVTQMGQEVILRCVPISNHLYFYWYRQILGQKVEFLVSFYNNEISEKSEIFDDQFSVERPDGSNFTLKIRSTKLEDSAMYFCASSGQGRGNTIYFGEGSWLTVV.

This clone turned up a few times. V is TRBV14 and J is TRBJ2-7, with D possibly being TRBD1 or TRBD2 (5 bases each). Germline-derived CDR1 and CDR2 are SGHDN and FVKESK. This CDR3 contains 15 residues. Deletions cut 0 bases from V and 6 bases from J, with 15 bases between. DNA of the CDR3: TGTGCCAGCAGCCAAGATCTTTCAGGGACCAGCGAGCAGTACTTC. As protein: CASSQDLSGTSEQYF.

This clone appeared a few times. The chain employs TRBV7-2 and TRBJ2-1; TRBD1 or TRBD2 may be the D gene (5 bases each). Per the germline V gene, CDR1 is SGHTA and CDR2 is FQGNSA. The CDR3 totals 16 residues. Trimming took off 4 bases at V and 2 bases at J, with 15 bases between the two ends. CDR3 nucleotides: TGTGCCAGCAGCTATGTCGGGACGATAACCTACAATGAGCAGTTCTTC. Translated: CASSYVGTITYNEQFF.

CDR3 residues: CASSYALRSGNTIYF. The DNA for the CDR3 is TGTGCCAGCAGTTACGCTCTTCGCTCTGGAAACACCATATATTTT. The chain is built from TRBV6-5 and TRBJ1-3; D uncertain. This CDR3 comprises 15 residues. Germline V gene data show CDR1 as MNHEY and CDR2 as SVGAGI. V shed 2 bases and J shed 0 bases, with 8 bases lying between them.

This clone showed up just a few times. The chain is built from TRBV7-9 and TRBJ2-6; no clear D gene. Germline CDR1 and CDR2: SEHNR and FQNEAQ (reference sequence). V was pared by 3 bases and J by 2 bases, with 5 bases between. CDR3 size: 14 residues. The CDR3 nucleotides are TGTGCCAGCAGCTTCTCGGCTGGGGCCAACGTCCTGACTTTC. This translates into CASSFSAGANVLTF.

V usage is TRBV7-6 and J usage is TRBJ2-5, with 10 bases identical to TRBD2. This CDR3 comprises 17 residues. The germline gives CDR1 SGHVS, CDR2 FNYEAQ. V lost 4 bases and J lost 1; bases outside the gene matches: 9. The CDR3 spells CASSSTSGKALQETQYF. The CDR3 coding sequence is TGTGCCAGCAGCTCTACTAGCGGGAAGGCCCTCCAAGAGACCCAGTACTTC.

V gene TRBV29-1 combines with J gene TRBJ2-4, with D uncertain. Trimming left V 6 bases short and J 1 base short, with 13 bases between. The length of the CDR3 is 14 residues. CDR1 and CDR2 (germline): SQVTM, ANQGSEA. Written as DNA, the CDR3 is TGCAGCGTGGCCCAGATGGGGGCCAAAAACATTCAGTACTTC. Its protein is CSVAQMGAKNIQYF. The whole variable domain, remainder taken from reference TRBV29-1 and TRBJ2-4, is SAVISQKPSRDICQRGTSLTIQCQVDSQVTMMFWYRQQPGQSLTLIATANQGSEATYESGFVIDKFPISRPNLTFSTLTVSNMSPEDSSIYLCSVAQMGAKNIQYFGAGTRLSVL.